This T cell receptor (beta chain) was sequenced during a study of CD8 T cells in ankylosing spondylitis. Study results and limitations: Characteristic, it appeared, of ankylosing spondylitis blood was a TCR beta motif of 7 or 8 highly homologous variants.

A single record per CDR3 protein comes from TCRdb applying MiXCR to the 5' RACE reads. The sample records 250,000 or so distinct CDR3 sequences, about 10% being singletons. As for this clonotype: Its specificity is unknown.

CDR1 is SGHVS and CDR2 is FQNEAQ in the germline V gene. V gave up 3 bases and J gave up 6 bases; unmatched junction bases: 11. The CDR3 covers 16 residues. This rearrangement joins TRBV7-8 to TRBJ1-2; TRBD1 aligns across 9 bases. Source material: blood, either unsorted or a sorted T cell fraction (not recorded which). The clonotype was recovered from a male donor with ankylosing spondylitis or in good health (not recorded which). The CDR3 DNA follows: TGTGCCAGCAGCTTCGTTCCGGGACAGGGTAGCGATGGCTACACCTTC. Amino acids: CASSFVPGQGSDGYTF.